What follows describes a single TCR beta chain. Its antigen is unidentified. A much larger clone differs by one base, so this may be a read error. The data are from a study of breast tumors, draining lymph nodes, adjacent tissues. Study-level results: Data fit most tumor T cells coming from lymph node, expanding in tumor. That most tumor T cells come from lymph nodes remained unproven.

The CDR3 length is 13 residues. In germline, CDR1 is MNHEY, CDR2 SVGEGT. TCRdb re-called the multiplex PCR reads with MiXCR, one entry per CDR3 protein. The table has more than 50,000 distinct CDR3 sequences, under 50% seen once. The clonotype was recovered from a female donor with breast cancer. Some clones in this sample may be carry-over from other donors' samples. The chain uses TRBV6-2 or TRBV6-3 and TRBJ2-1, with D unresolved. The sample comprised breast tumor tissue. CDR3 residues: CVSKSSSYNEQFF. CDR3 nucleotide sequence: TGTGTCAGCAAATCGAGCTCCTACAATGAGCAGTTCTTC.